Presented here are 14 T cell receptor beta chains from one specimen sequenced in a study of identifying expanded T cells in peripheral blood. Clones were read by immunoSEQ multiplex PCR, and TCRdb kept only the in-frame ones, dropping some. The table lists tens of thousands of clones, about 83% of them singletons. Sequenced input: blood. These receptors came from a person aged 18 to 75 in good health.

The V and J genes are TRBV11-3 and TRBJ2-7; D remains ambiguous. The V end lost 5 bases, the J end lost 3 bases, and 20 bases lay between the germline ends. The CDR3 loop spans 16 amino acids. Germline CDR1 and CDR2: SGHNT and YENEEA. In DNA form, the CDR3 reads TGTGCCAGCAGCCGGGCCCCCGGACGACTGAACTACGAGCAGTACTTC. It is translated as CASSRAPGRLNYEQYF.

V usage is TRBV4-2 and J usage is TRBJ2-5, with 9 bases matching TRBD2. Trimming cost V 2 bases and J 3 bases; bases outside gene matches: 4. The CDR3 contains 15 residues. Germline V gene sequence: CDR1 LGHNA, CDR2 YNFKEQ. This CDR3 reads CASSQLAGREETQYF. In DNA form, the CDR3 reads TGTGCCAGCAGCCAACTAGCGGGGAGGGAAGAGACCCAGTACTTC.

V is TRBV6-1 and J is TRBJ1-3; perhaps TRBD1 as D (6 bases). The germline CDR1 and CDR2 sequences are MNHNS and SASEGT. There are 14 residues in the CDR3. Trimming removed 6 bases from V and 3 bases from J, with 12 bases in between. The chain's CDR3 is CASRLQGYGNTIYF. Here the CDR3 DNA reads TGTGCCAGCAGGCTCCAGGGGTATGGAAACACCATATATTTT.

This clone was picked up a small number of times. V and J are TRBV2 and TRBJ1-4, with a weak D call TRBD1 (6 bases). The CDR3 sequence is 15 residues long. Germline CDR1 reads SNHLY; CDR2 reads FYNNEI. V lost 4 bases to trimming and J lost 8 bases, with 17 bases between them. In nucleotides, the CDR3 is TGTGCCAGCAGTGCCTCAGGGGTAGGGAGCGAAAAACTGTTTTTT. The encoded protein is CASSASGVGSEKLFF. The full variable domain, its missing parts supplied by reference TRBV2 and TRBJ1-4, is EPEVTQTPSHQVTQMGQEVILRCVPISNHLYFYWYRQILGQKVEFLVSFYNNEISEKSEIFDDQFSVERPDGSNFTLKIRSTKLEDSAMYFCASSASGVGSEKLFFGSGTQLSVL.

The genes are TRBV7-2 and TRBJ2-2; 13 bases fit TRBD2. The CDR3 has 16 amino acids. Unmatched junction bases numbered 6, after V lost 4 bases and J lost 7 bases. The germline V gene has CDR1 SGHTA and CDR2 FQGNSA. The CDR3 DNA reads TGTGCCAGCAGCTCCCGACTAGCGGGAGGAATCGGGGAGCTGTTTTTT. Translating it yields CASSSRLAGGIGELFF.

This chain joins TRBV30 and TRBJ2-2; TRBD2 matches at 9 bases. This CDR3 spans 15 amino acids. The junction had 9 bases not matched to a gene; V was cut back by 5 bases and J by 5 bases. The germline gives CDR1 GTSNPN, CDR2 SVGIG (reference sequence). The CDR3, as DNA: TGTGCCTGGGTCGGGTCTAGCGGGAATACCGGGGAGCTGTTTTTT. Residues: CAWVGSSGNTGELFF.

V is TRBV5-1 and J is TRBJ1-2, with D perhaps matching TRBD1 (5 bases). V lost 0 bases, J lost 7 bases, and 7 bases lay in between. The CDR3 length is 12 residues. Germline CDR1 reads SGHRS; CDR2 reads YFSETQ. This CDR3 reads CASSLDQGGYTF. The CDR3, as DNA: TGCGCCAGCAGCTTGGACCAGGGTGGCTACACCTTC. The full variable domain, its missing parts supplied by reference TRBV5-1 and TRBJ1-2, is KAGVTQTPRYLIKTRGQQVTLSCSPISGHRSVSWYQQTPGQGLQFLFEYFSETQRNKGNFPGRFSGRQFSNSRSEMNVSTLELGDSALYLCASSLDQGGYTFGSGTRLTVV.

This chain connects TRBV11-3 to TRBJ2-1; perhaps D is TRBD1 or TRBD2 (6 bases each). This CDR3 spans 14 amino acids. Germline V lookup: CDR1 SGHNT, CDR2 YENEEA. The V and J ends lost 6 bases and 7 bases respectively, with 16 bases between them. The CDR3 here is CASRGGRVLNEQFF. CDR3 bases: TGTGCCAGCAGAGGGGGGCGAGTCTTAAATGAGCAGTTCTTC.

This rearrangement joins TRBV10-1 to TRBJ2-2, with 13 positions matching TRBD2. Trimming took 0 bases from V and 5 from J; bases not matched to a gene: 6. Germline CDR1 reads WNHNN; CDR2 reads SYGVQD (reference sequence). This CDR3 is built from 18 residues. The CDR3 is CASSESMTSGRRTGELFF. For the CDR3, the DNA is TGCGCCAGCAGTGAGTCTATGACTAGCGGGAGGCGGACCGGGGAGCTGTTTTTT.

V gene TRBV19 combines with J gene TRBJ2-3; TRBD2 agrees at 10 bases. The germline gives CDR1 LNHDA, CDR2 SQIVND (reference sequence). This CDR3 contains 19 residues. With V trimmed by 5 bases and J by 3 bases, 17 bases remained unmatched. The CDR3, as DNA: TGTGCCAGTAGTGGCCTTGACAGCGGGAGGGCCAGCCGGACAGATACGCAGTATTTT. Encoded protein: CASSGLDSGRASRTDTQYF.

The chain employs TRBV20-1 and TRBJ1-1; the D gene is possibly TRBD1 (5 bases). The CDR3 has 11 residues. Trimming took off 6 bases at V and 3 bases at J, with 8 bases between the two ends. Germline values: CDR1 DFQATT, CDR2 SNEGSKA (reference sequence). This CDR3 is CSAWGDTEAFF. DNA of the CDR3: TGCAGTGCATGGGGGGACACTGAAGCTTTCTTT.

The sample holds a few counts of this clone. The gene calls are TRBV15 and TRBJ1-2; D is perhaps TRBD1 (6 bases). Germline V gives CDR1 LNHNV, CDR2 YYDKDF (reference sequence). V was cut by 2 bases and J by 5 bases, with 18 bases left in between. The CDR3 totals 16 residues. The CDR3 DNA is TGTGCCACCAGCAGACACCTTGACAGGTTAGCGTATGGCTACACCTTC. Its translation: CATSRHLDRLAYGYTF.

This chain uses TRBV18 with TRBJ2-6; D possibly corresponds to TRBD1 (5 bases). Germline CDR1 reads KGHSH; CDR2 reads LQKENI. This CDR3 comprises 16 residues. The V end lost 1 base, the J end lost 8 bases, and 15 bases lay between the germline ends. CDR3 residues: CASSPQGAADTNVLTF. The CDR3, as DNA: TGTGCCAGCTCACCACAAGGGGCCGCTGATACCAACGTCCTGACTTTC. Full variable domain (rest looked up from reference TRBV18 and TRBJ2-6): NAGVMQNPRHLVRRRGQEARLRCSPMKGHSHVYWYRQLPEEGLKFMVYLQKENIIDESGMPKERFSAEFPKEGPSILRIQQVVRGDSAAYFCASSPQGAADTNVLTFGAGSRLTVL.

J is TRBJ2-3 and V is TRBV30, with D possibly TRBD2 on 6 matching bases. CDR3 size: 14 residues. V gave up 3 bases and J gave up 2 bases, with 12 bases separating them. Germline V gene data show CDR1 as GTSNPN and CDR2 as SVGIG (reference sequence). The CDR3 sequence is CAWRRRGYTDTQYF. The CDR3 bases are TGTGCCTGGAGACGGCGGGGTTACACAGATACGCAGTATTTT. The complete variable domain, with remaining parts taken from reference TRBV30 and TRBJ2-3, reads SQTIHQWPATLVQPVGSPLSLECTVEGTSNPNLYWYRQAAGRGLQLLFYSVGIGQISSEVPQNLSASRPQDRQFILSSKKLLLSDSGFYLCAWRRRGYTDTQYFGPGTRLTVL.